This T cell receptor (beta chain) appears in the sequencing data of a study of CXCR3-negative and CXCR3-positive naive CD8 T cells. The CDR3 totals 13 residues. CDR1 is DFQATT, CDR2 SNEGSKA, per germline (reference sequence). CD45RO-CCR7+CD27+CD95- expression identified naive CD8+ T cells. Study outcomes and limitations: Against CXCR3-negative naive cells, CXCR3-positive naive cells showed more hydrophobic TRB CDR3s. Within a donor, both naive subsets shared TRBV-TRBJ usage, unlike memory cells.

Carrying UMI labels, the TRB cDNA libraries were prepared through 5' RACE. TCRdb reprocessed the 5' RACE reads; each CDR3 protein has one entry and no DNA is given. The table gives around 60,000 distinct CDR3 sequences; the top ten clones make up approximately 0.8% of it. A remark on this clonotype: Its antigen is undetermined.

The chain joins TRBV20-1 to TRBJ2-7. Sequencing used naive CXCR3+ CD8+ T cells from blood. Subset noted: CD45RO-CCR7+CD27+CD95- naive CD8+ T cells expressing CXCR3 (TNR3+). The TCR sequence derives from a human donor in good health. Some clones in this sample may be carry-over from other donors' samples. The CDR3 protein is CSARDTDLIKQYF.